This TCR beta chain stems from a study of T-cell memory formation after mild COVID-19. Study background: The two donors had largely donor-specific TCR clusters. Findings and caveats of the study: For second-wave clones that peaked at day 37, SARS-CoV-2 specificity went unverified. Clones that contracted from day 15 to 85 had balanced CD4/CD8; later expanders were CD4+ biased.

TCR alpha and TCR beta cDNA libraries carrying sample barcodes and UMIs were produced by 5'RACE using constant-segment primers. From the 5' RACE reads, TCRdb called clonotypes with MiXCR, one entry per CDR3 protein. The sample records about 190,000 distinct CDR3 sequences, 25% to 35% being singletons. The V and J ends lost 1 base and 1 base respectively, with 9 bases between them. This CDR3 region has 15 residues. This clonotype occurred a few times. Its antigen remains unidentified. The chain has TRBV12-3 or TRBV12-4 and TRBJ2-3; no reliable D call. The specimen was PBMCs or a T cell subset sorted from them (not recorded which). This receptor was obtained from an adult woman who had mild COVID-19 (a few samples of this study predate the infection). Cell type and time point are not known. CDR3 loop: CASSLEVRRTDTQYF. DNA of the CDR3: TGTGCCAGCAGTTTAGAGGTTAGGCGCACAGATACGCAGTATTTT.